This T cell receptor beta chain was sequenced during a study of T cell responses to AZD1222 COVID-19 vaccine. Across the whole study: Second doses were pooled across both intervals (about 4 or about 12 weeks).

Study-level results: Most donors were white British and more were female, and clonal diversity was possibly underestimated.

The CDR3 extends over 14 amino acids. Trimming removed 5 bases at V and 5 bases at J, with 15 bases between. Germline lookup yields CDR1 MNHNS and CDR2 SASEGT. As concerns this clone: Its antigen is as yet unknown.

Produced via immunoSEQ multiplex PCR; TCRdb's table is partial and in-frame only. The sample includes roughly 160,000 clones, more than 85% of them seen just once. The receptor was isolated from an adult in good health. The source was peripheral blood, collected on day 0 of AZD1222 vaccination. The chain combines TRBV6-1 with TRBJ2-5; D gene unclear. The CDR3 nucleotides are TGTGCCAGCAGTAGGGCGGTCCAGTCGGAGACCCAGTACTTC. Translation: CASSRAVQSETQYF.